One and the same sample provided the 25 T cell receptor beta chains below, sequenced in a study of molecular identifiers for immune sequencing clone quantification. From the PCR reads, TCRdb called clonotypes with MiXCR, one entry per CDR3 protein. This table has under 350,000 distinct CDR3 sequences, roughly a quarter appearing once. Sample: naive CD8+ T cells from blood, with Jurkat cell RNA spiked in. Subset given: FACS-sorted CD8+CD4-CCR7+CD45RA+ naive T cells. Receptors originate from a human donor in good health. Some libraries in this study had Jurkat cell RNA spiked in.

V is TRBV30 and J is TRBJ2-3; 8 bases are a match to TRBD2. This CDR3 contains 16 residues. The J segment lost 1 base and the V segment lost 0 bases, leaving 6 bases of the junction unmatched. Germline V lookup: CDR1 GTSNPN, CDR2 SVGIG (reference sequence). The CDR3 DNA reads TGTGCCTGGAGTGTTGGCGGGGGGTGGGGCACAGATACGCAGTATTTT. This sequence encodes CAWSVGGGWGTDTQYF.

Ten or more counts support this clonotype. The chain combines TRBV9 with TRBJ2-7, with D hard to call. Germline lookup yields CDR1 SGDLS and CDR2 YYNGEE. CDR3 length: 15 residues. Deletions cut 0 bases from V and 4 bases from J, with 14 bases between. In nucleotides, the CDR3 is TGTGCCAGCAGCGTAGGAGTGACGGTAGAGTACGAGCAGTACTTC. This encodes CASSVGVTVEYEQYF. The entire variable domain, with the rest obtained from reference TRBV9 and TRBJ2-7, is as follows: DSGVTQTPKHLITATGQRVTLRCSPRSGDLSVYWYQQSLDQGLQFLIQYYNGEERAKGNILERFSAQQFPDLHSELNLSSLELGDSALYFCASSVGVTVEYEQYFGPGTRLTVT.

This clonotype has more than one count but fewer than ten. CDR3 protein: CSARDFPSGDVGDTQYF. In nucleotides, the CDR3 is TGCAGTGCTAGAGATTTCCCTAGCGGGGACGTTGGAGATACGCAGTATTTT. The rearrangement uses TRBV20-1 and TRBJ2-3; 9 nucleotides align to TRBD2. Per germline, CDR1 DFQATT and CDR2 SNEGSKA (reference sequence). There are 17 residues in the CDR3. With V trimmed by 0 bases and J by 5 bases, 12 bases remained unmatched.

About this clonotype: A much larger clone differs from this one at a single base, so this may be a read error. The CDR3 does not close with the conserved phenylalanine or tryptophan, likely indicating a read error. The chain is built from TRBV30 and TRBJ2-3; D possibly corresponds to TRBD1 (6 bases). The CDR3 is made up of 14 amino acids. V gave up 5 bases and J gave up 0 bases, with 12 bases separating them. Germline CDR1 is GTSNPN and CDR2 is SVGIG (reference sequence). CDR3 nucleotide sequence: TGTGCCTGGGACCGAGGACAGAGCACAGATACGCAGTATCTT. It specifies CAWDRGQSTDTQYL.

This clonotype was seen many times. The chain recombines TRBV4-3 with TRBJ2-5; D remains ambiguous. Trimming cost V 1 base and J 2 bases, with 5 bases left between them. Per the germline V gene, CDR1 is LGHNA and CDR2 is YSLEER. This CDR3 has 13 residues. The CDR3: CASSQGVQETQYF. CDR3 nucleotide sequence: TGCGCCAGCAGCCAAGGAGTGCAAGAGACCCAGTACTTC.

This clonotype was seen repeatedly, ten times or more. CDR3 nucleotides: TGTGCCAGCAGTTTAGATATCCGGGGTGAGCAGTTCTTC. Its translation: CASSLDIRGEQFF. The V call is TRBV27, the J call TRBJ2-1; perhaps TRBD2 as D (5 bases). In germline, CDR1 is MNHEY, CDR2 SMNVEV (reference sequence). This CDR3 contains 13 residues. Deletions cut 2 bases from V and 9 bases from J, with 11 bases between.

Points on this clonotype: Given a much more abundant clone one base away, this may be a read error. The chain recombines TRBV28 with TRBJ1-5; maybe TRBD1 (6 bases). The V and J ends lost 4 bases and 5 bases respectively, with 12 bases between them. Germline V CDR1 and CDR2: MDHEN, SYDVKM. The CDR3 loop spans 14 amino acids. As DNA, the CDR3 is TGTGCCAGCAGTTACAGGACAGACGATCAGCCCCAGCATTTT. Translation gives CASSYRTDDQPQHF.

Comments on this clonotype: Germline and junction disagree at one end, which may indicate a read error. This chain joins TRBV13 and TRBJ2-7, with TRBD2 matching over 16 bases. Germline loops: CDR1 PRHDT, CDR2 FYEKMQ (reference sequence). This CDR3 region has 14 residues. The CDR3 protein is CASSPGTSGREQCF. CDR3 bases: TGTGCCAGCAGCCCCGGGACTAGCGGGAGGGAGCAGTGCTTC.

This clonotype came up many times. The chain carries TRBV7-9 and TRBJ1-1; no definite D call. V shed 4 bases and J shed 4 bases, with 13 bases lying between them. CDR1 SEHNR and CDR2 FQNEAQ come from the germline V gene (reference sequence). The CDR3 covers 14 residues. The CDR3 nucleotides read TGTGCCAGCAGCTCCGAGGAGGTAACCACTGAAGCTTTCTTT. Translated: CASSSEEVTTEAFF.

Only a few counts were recorded for this clonotype. This chain connects TRBV4-2 to TRBJ2-7; a possible D gene is TRBD2 (6 bases). Germline-derived CDR1 and CDR2 are LGHNA and YNFKEQ. The CDR3 loop spans 16 amino acids. Trimming shortened V by 0 bases and J by 3 bases, and 15 bases separated the two germline ends. In DNA, the CDR3 is TGTGCCAGCAGCCAAGAGGCGGGGTTTCTAGGCTACGAGCAGTACTTC. Translation: CASSQEAGFLGYEQYF.

The chain joins TRBV7-9 to TRBJ2-5; 8 bases agree with TRBD2. J was trimmed by 0 bases and V by 5 bases; bases with no gene match: 8. This CDR3 comprises 16 residues. Germline V CDR1 and CDR2: SEHNR, FQNEAQ (reference sequence). The CDR3 sequence is CASSPPLAAYQETQYF. DNA for the CDR3: TGTGCCAGCAGCCCCCCACTAGCGGCGTACCAAGAGACCCAGTACTTC.

Concerning this clonotype itself: Just one base apart from a much larger clone, this may be a read error. This sequence joins TRBV7-9 and TRBJ2-2, with D possibly TRBD2 on 6 matching bases. The V end was cut by 4 bases, the J end by 6 bases, with 15 bases between. The CDR3 consists of 15 residues. Per the germline V gene, CDR1 is SEHNR and CDR2 is FQNEAQ (reference sequence). The CDR3: CASSSAGTPAGELFF. CDR3 DNA: TGTGCCAGCAGCTCCGCCGGGACTCCCGCCGGGGAGCTGTTTTTT.

This clonotype occurred a few times. The V and J genes are TRBV4-1 and TRBJ1-4; 8 bases match TRBD1. The CDR3 runs 16 residues. Germline CDR1 reads MGHRA; CDR2 reads YSYEKL. The V gene end was trimmed by 2 bases and the J gene end by 3 bases; junction bases not matched to a gene: 5. CDR3 in amino acids: CASSQPQGAPNEKLFF. Here the CDR3 DNA reads TGCGCCAGCAGCCAACCTCAGGGGGCTCCTAATGAAAAACTGTTTTTT.

There are many counts of this clonotype. The V and J genes are TRBV12-3 or TRBV12-4 and TRBJ2-3; 7 nucleotides match TRBD2. The CDR3 has 16 residues. J was trimmed by 2 bases and V by 6 bases; bases with no gene match: 11. The CDR3 reads CASSLPGGLFTDTQYF. The CDR3 DNA is TGTGCCAGCAGCTTGCCGGGGGGACTGTTCACAGATACGCAGTATTTT.

This clonotype was recorded many times. The chain uses TRBV12-5 and TRBJ2-5, with a possible D match to TRBD2 (6 bases). Germline V gene data show CDR1 as LGHNT and CDR2 as FRNRAP. This CDR3 region has 15 residues. With 1 base removed from V and 2 bases from J, the gap between germline ends came to 11 bases. The CDR3 loop is CASGLAGGVQETQYF. The CDR3 coding sequence is TGTGCTAGTGGTTTGGCTGGAGGGGTTCAAGAGACCCAGTACTTC.

This clonotype was found many times. The V and J genes are TRBV6-6 and TRBJ1-1; D perhaps matches TRBD1 (5 bases). The CDR3 contains 11 residues. V gave up 5 bases and J gave up 6 bases, with 7 bases separating them. The germline V gene encodes CDR1 MNHNY and CDR2 SVGAGI (reference sequence). The CDR3 bases are TGTGCCAGCAGTACCAGGGCTGAAGCTTTCTTT. Translated: CASSTRAEAFF.

This clonotype came up many times. V gene TRBV7-8 combines with J gene TRBJ2-3; D might be TRBD2 (5 bases). In germline, CDR1 is SGHVS, CDR2 FQNEAQ. CDR3 length: 14 residues. Trimming left V 3 bases short and J 3 bases short, with 10 bases between. This chain's CDR3 is CASSFGRGTDTQYF. The CDR3 DNA follows: TGTGCCAGCAGCTTTGGTCGAGGGACAGATACGCAGTATTTT. Based on the CDR3 plus reference TRBV7-8 and TRBJ2-3, the full variable domain is GAGVSQSPRYKVAKRGQDVALRCDPISGHVSLFWYQQALGQGPEFLTYFQNEAQLDKSGLPSDRFFAERPEGSVSTLKIQRTQQEDSAVYLCASSFGRGTDTQYFGPGTRLTVL.

Concerning this clonotype itself: This likely comes from a read error, as the CDR3 has no conserved phenylalanine or tryptophan at its end. This chain uses TRBV12-3 or TRBV12-4 with TRBJ2-3; 9 bases map to TRBD2. V dropped 5 bases and J dropped 2; count of bases not matched to a gene: 8. CDR3 size: 16 residues. CDR3 amino acids: CASSAWGGGDTDTQYI. The CDR3 bases are TGTGCCAGCAGTGCGTGGGGCGGGGGGGACACAGATACGCAGTATATT.

V usage is TRBV14 and J usage is TRBJ2-3, with D unresolved. This CDR3 contains 17 residues. Trimming left V 0 bases short and J 0 bases short, with 13 bases between. The germline CDR1 and CDR2 sequences are SGHDN and FVKESK. CDR3 amino acids: CASSQESLTFSTDTQYF. The CDR3 DNA reads TGTGCCAGCAGCCAAGAATCGTTGACGTTTAGCACAGATACGCAGTATTTT.

Ten or more counts support this clonotype. The J gene is TRBJ2-1, the V gene TRBV5-6, with D tentatively TRBD1 (6 bases). The CDR3 is 12 amino acids. V lost 3 bases and J lost 11, with 12 bases in between. The V gene's germline CDR1 is SGHDT and CDR2 YYEEEE. The CDR3 reads CASSYGTGKQFF. The DNA for the CDR3 is TGTGCCAGCAGCTACGGAACAGGGAAGCAGTTCTTC.

This clonotype was counted only a few times. V usage is TRBV30 and J usage is TRBJ2-7; the D is unclear. CDR3 size: 12 residues. Trimming took off 2 bases at V and 7 bases at J, with 12 bases between the two ends. Germline V CDR1 and CDR2: GTSNPN, SVGIG (reference sequence). This chain's CDR3 is CAWSRTVDEQYF. The CDR3 region has the DNA TGTGCCTGGAGTAGGACCGTCGATGAGCAGTACTTC. The full variable domain, in which reference TRBV30 and TRBJ2-7 provide the parts outside the CDR3, is SQTIHQWPATLVQPVGSPLSLECTVEGTSNPNLYWYRQAAGRGLQLLFYSVGIGQISSEVPQNLSASRPQDRQFILSSKKLLLSDSGFYLCAWSRTVDEQYFGPGTRLTVT.

This clonotype was seen ten or more times. The rearrangement joins TRBV2 to TRBJ1-5, with D possibly TRBD1 on 6 matching bases. Germline values: CDR1 SNHLY, CDR2 FYNNEI. V was pared by 1 base and J by 2 bases, with 21 bases between. The CDR3 sequence is 19 residues long. This CDR3 reads CASSEVTGHSSLGNQPQHF. The CDR3 DNA is TGTGCCAGCAGTGAAGTAACGGGACACTCGTCGCTAGGCAATCAGCCCCAGCATTTT.

This clonotype was counted between two and nine times. The chain joins TRBV20-1 to TRBJ2-2; D call uncertain. This CDR3 is 12 amino acids long. Looked up from germline, CDR1 is DFQATT and CDR2 is SNEGSKA (reference sequence). V lost 3 bases, J lost 8 bases, and 10 bases lay in between. The CDR3 is CSARVGVGELFF. CDR3 bases: TGCAGTGCTAGGGTCGGCGTTGGGGAGCTGTTTTTT.

This clonotype occurred a few times. The chain links TRBV27 to TRBJ2-1, with D possibly called TRBD1 or TRBD2 (5 bases each). CDR3 length equals 15 residues. The ends were cut back, 4 bases at V and 0 bases at J, with 10 bases in the middle. The germline V gene encodes CDR1 MNHEY and CDR2 SMNVEV (reference sequence). The chain's CDR3 is CASSWTGGSYNEQFF. In DNA form, the CDR3 reads TGTGCCAGCAGTTGGACTGGGGGCTCCTACAATGAGCAGTTCTTC.

This clonotype occurred a few times. V is TRBV4-3 and J is TRBJ2-7; possibly TRBD2 for D (5 bases). Germline assignment: CDR1 LGHNA and CDR2 YSLEER. Trimming stripped 0 bases from V and 1 base from J, with 13 bases between. This CDR3 has 16 residues. CDR3 protein: CASSQDLGSWSYEQYF. The DNA for the CDR3 is TGCGCCAGCAGCCAAGATCTGGGGAGCTGGTCCTACGAGCAGTACTTC.